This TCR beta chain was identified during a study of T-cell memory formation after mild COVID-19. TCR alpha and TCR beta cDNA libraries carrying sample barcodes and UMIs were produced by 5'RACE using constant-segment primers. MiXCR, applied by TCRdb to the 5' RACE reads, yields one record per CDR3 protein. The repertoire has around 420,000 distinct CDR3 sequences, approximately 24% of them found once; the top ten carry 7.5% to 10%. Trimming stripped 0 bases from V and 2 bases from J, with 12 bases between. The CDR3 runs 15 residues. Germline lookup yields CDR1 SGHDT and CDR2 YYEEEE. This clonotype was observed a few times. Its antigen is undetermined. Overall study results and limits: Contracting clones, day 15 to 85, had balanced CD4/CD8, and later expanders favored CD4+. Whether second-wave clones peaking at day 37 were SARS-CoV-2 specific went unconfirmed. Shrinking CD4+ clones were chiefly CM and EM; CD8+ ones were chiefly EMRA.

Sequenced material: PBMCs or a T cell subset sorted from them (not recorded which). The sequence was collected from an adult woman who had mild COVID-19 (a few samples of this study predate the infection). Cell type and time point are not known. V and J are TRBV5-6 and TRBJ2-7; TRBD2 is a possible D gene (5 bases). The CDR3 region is CASSLEPRRPYEQYF. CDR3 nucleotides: TGTGCCAGCAGCTTGGAGCCTAGGAGGCCCTACGAGCAGTACTTC.